The entry that follows covers one T cell receptor (beta chain) sequence. As yet, its antigen is unknown. The ends were cut back, 3 bases at V and 5 bases at J, with 11 bases in the middle. CDR3 length: 13 amino acids. Germline V gene sequence: CDR1 SEHNR, CDR2 FQNEAQ (reference sequence). The sample originates from a study of a mutant IDH1 vaccine in newly diagnosed glioma. Study information: Previous treatment comprised radiotherapy, temozolomide, or both, mostly both.

Data came from immunoSEQ multiplex PCR; TCRdb stores just in-frame clones and leaves some out. Found here are around 63,000 clones, around 90% of them singletons; the top ten hold over 2.5%. Stated time point: baseline, week 1 (first vaccination visit). The treatment: pre-vaccination baseline after standard-of-care therapy. Findings and limits, study-wide: Changes to the top peripheral T cell clonotypes appeared unrelated to pseudoprogression.

This TCR derives from a man aged 50-59 years with glioma. The V call is TRBV7-9, the J call TRBJ2-7; D uncertain. The material sequenced was PBMCs, taken from a glioma patient treated with radiotherapy, temozolomide or both. The CDR3 bases are TGTGCCAGCAGCTTTTCTCAATTCGACGAGCAGTACTTC. Encoded protein: CASSFSQFDEQYF. Variable domain in full (rest from reference TRBV7-9 and TRBJ2-7): DTGVSQNPRHKITKRGQNVTFRCDPISEHNRLYWYRQTLGQGPEFLTYFQNEAQLEKSRLLSDRFSAERPKGSFSTLEIQRTEQGDSAMYLCASSFSQFDEQYFGPGTRLTVT.